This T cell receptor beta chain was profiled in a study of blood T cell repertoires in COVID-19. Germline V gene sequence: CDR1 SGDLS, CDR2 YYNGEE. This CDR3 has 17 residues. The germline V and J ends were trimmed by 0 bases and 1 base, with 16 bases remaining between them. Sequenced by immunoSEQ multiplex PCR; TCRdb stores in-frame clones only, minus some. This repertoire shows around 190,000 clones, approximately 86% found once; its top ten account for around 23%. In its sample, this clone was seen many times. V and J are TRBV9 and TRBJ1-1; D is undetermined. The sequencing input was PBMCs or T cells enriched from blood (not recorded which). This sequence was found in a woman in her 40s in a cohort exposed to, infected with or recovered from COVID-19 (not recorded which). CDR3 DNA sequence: TGTGCCAGCAGCGTAGAATCTAAGTTAGTCCCGAACACTGAAGCTTTCTTT. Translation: CASSVESKLVPNTEAFF.